A selection of T cell receptor beta chains follows, all from one sample in a study of CD8+CD57+ T cells in acquired aplastic anemia. TCRdb re-analysed the reads in MiXCR, keeping a single row per CDR3 protein. The sample consists of some 200,000 distinct CDR3 sequences, 34% of them appearing once. The sample comprised sorted CD4+, CD8+, or CD8+CD57+ T cells (not recorded which) from PBMCs. These receptor sequences come from a human donor in good health, serving as a control. Each CDR3 is given with its conserved first and last residue.

v_gene: TRBV19; j_gene: TRBJ1-1; CDR3aa: CASSTRQEAFF
v_gene: TRBV3-1; j_gene: TRBJ1-6; CDR3aa: CASSQAPQGAGGGSPLHF
v_gene: TRBV7-9; j_gene: TRBJ2-2; CDR3aa: CASSSPGTGELFF
v_gene: TRBV29-1; j_gene: TRBJ1-1; CDR3aa: CSGTGRVNTEAFF
v_gene: TRBV6-2/TRBV6-3; j_gene: TRBJ1-5; CDR3aa: CSSSYSNSNQPQHF
v_gene: TRBV12-3/TRBV12-4; j_gene: TRBJ1-1; CDR3aa: CASSWTGETEAFF
v_gene: TRBV2; j_gene: TRBJ1-4; CDR3aa: CASSQRTGYSEKLFF
v_gene: TRBV15; j_gene: TRBJ2-1; CDR3aa: CATSRVTGPGYNEQFF
v_gene: TRBV5-1; j_gene: TRBJ1-6; CDR3aa: CAGSIFPSIDSPLHF
v_gene: TRBV29-1; j_gene: TRBJ1-2; CDR3aa: CSSEESRGGYGYTF
v_gene: TRBV7-6; j_gene: TRBJ2-1; CDR3aa: CASSSLVGGGEQFF
v_gene: TRBV12-3/TRBV12-4; j_gene: TRBJ2-7; CDR3aa: CASSGDSSYEQYF
v_gene: TRBV28; j_gene: TRBJ1-3; CDR3aa: CASSFPRAGGRSGNTIYF
v_gene: TRBV6-1; j_gene: TRBJ1-6; CDR3aa: CASSPRTGDSPLHF
v_gene: TRBV4-2; j_gene: TRBJ2-3; CDR3aa: CASSPGAGGRSADTQYF
v_gene: TRBV5-1; j_gene: TRBJ2-7; CDR3aa: CASSRSAGNYEQYF
v_gene: TRBV7-2; j_gene: TRBJ1-5; CDR3aa: CASSLRGKTQHF
v_gene: TRBV11-3; j_gene: TRBJ2-3; CDR3aa: CANSLRTAPDTQYF
v_gene: TRBV25-1; j_gene: TRBJ1-5; CDR3aa: CASSESLDRSGNSNQPQHF
v_gene: TRBV6-1; j_gene: TRBJ1-1; CDR3aa: CASSEGMMGPAFF
v_gene: TRBV25-1; j_gene: TRBJ1-4; CDR3aa: CASRERGGREKLFF
v_gene: TRBV20-1; j_gene: TRBJ2-3; CDR3aa: CSARFTGTDTQYF
v_gene: TRBV19; j_gene: TRBJ1-1; CDR3aa: CASGQEAFF
v_gene: TRBV10-3; j_gene: TRBJ1-6; CDR3aa: CAISDSPGKSFLHF
v_gene: TRBV19; j_gene: TRBJ1-1; CDR3aa: CASSIGRLDANTEAFF
v_gene: TRBV6-2/TRBV6-3; j_gene: TRBJ2-4; CDR3aa: CASSYAGSTAKNIQYF
v_gene: TRBV20-1; j_gene: TRBJ1-4; CDR3aa: CSAVGPDNEKLFF
v_gene: TRBV6-1; j_gene: TRBJ2-3; CDR3aa: CASGGRAIDTQYF
v_gene: TRBV2; j_gene: TRBJ2-5; CDR3aa: CASSGIGREGTQYF
v_gene: TRBV5-1; j_gene: TRBJ1-1; CDR3aa: CASSNLRATAEAFF
v_gene: TRBV9; j_gene: TRBJ2-7; CDR3aa: CASSPRGTSGSTEQYF
v_gene: TRBV19; j_gene: TRBJ2-3; CDR3aa: CASSMGRGTDTQYF
v_gene: TRBV12-5; j_gene: TRBJ1-1; CDR3aa: CASGWTGNTEAFF
v_gene: TRBV19; j_gene: TRBJ1-5; CDR3aa: CASSQDRRKPQHF
v_gene: TRBV19; j_gene: TRBJ1-2; CDR3aa: CASTAQGQGFGYGYTF
v_gene: TRBV11-1; j_gene: TRBJ2-7; CDR3aa: CASSLGGRTGEYEQYF
v_gene: TRBV18; j_gene: TRBJ2-7; CDR3aa: CASSGTSWPYEQYF
v_gene: TRBV27; j_gene: TRBJ2-7; CDR3aa: CASSPYRGFEQYF
v_gene: TRBV24-1; j_gene: TRBJ1-2; CDR3aa: CATSDPQGDWDGYTF
v_gene: TRBV7-2; j_gene: TRBJ2-5; CDR3aa: CANSSKAGGEEPQYF
v_gene: TRBV6-5; j_gene: TRBJ1-5; CDR3aa: CASSFTEQPQHF
v_gene: TRBV20-1; j_gene: TRBJ2-3; CDR3aa: CSARPRLGPLYF
v_gene: TRBV19; j_gene: TRBJ1-5; CDR3aa: CASYGQNRNQHF
v_gene: TRBV6-1; j_gene: TRBJ1-6; CDR3aa: CASSDGQGSSYNSPLHF